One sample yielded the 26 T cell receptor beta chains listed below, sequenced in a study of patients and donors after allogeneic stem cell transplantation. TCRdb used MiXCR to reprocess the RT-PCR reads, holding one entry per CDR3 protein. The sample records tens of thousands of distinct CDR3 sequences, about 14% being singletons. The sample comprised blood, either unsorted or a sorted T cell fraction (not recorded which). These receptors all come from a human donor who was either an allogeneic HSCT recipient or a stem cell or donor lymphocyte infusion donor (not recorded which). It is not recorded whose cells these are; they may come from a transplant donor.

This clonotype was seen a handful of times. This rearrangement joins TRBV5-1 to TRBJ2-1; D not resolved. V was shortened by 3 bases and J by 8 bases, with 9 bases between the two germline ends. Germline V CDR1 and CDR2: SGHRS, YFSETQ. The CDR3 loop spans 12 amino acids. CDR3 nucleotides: TGCGCCAGCAGCTGGAATGGCGATGAGCAGTTCTTC. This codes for CASSWNGDEQFF.

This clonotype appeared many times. CDR3 protein: CASGQGRNYGYTF. The DNA for the CDR3 is TGTGCCAGCGGACAGGGGAGAAACTATGGCTACACCTTC. V gene TRBV6-6 combines with J gene TRBJ1-2; 9 nucleotides align to TRBD1. This CDR3 has 13 amino acids. V trimming: 8 bases; J trimming: 2 bases; junction bases outside the gene matches: 3. CDR1 is MNHNY, CDR2 SVGAGI, per germline (reference sequence).

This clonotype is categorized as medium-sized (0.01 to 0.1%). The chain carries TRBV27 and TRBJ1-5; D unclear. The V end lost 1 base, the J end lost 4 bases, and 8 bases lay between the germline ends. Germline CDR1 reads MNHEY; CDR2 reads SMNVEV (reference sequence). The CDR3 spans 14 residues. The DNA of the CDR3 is TGTGCCAGCAGTTTATGGGCGGGGAATCAGCCCCAGCATTTT. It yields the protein CASSLWAGNQPQHF.

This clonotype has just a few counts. The CDR3 DNA is TGTGCCAGTAAAACCGGGACAGGGGTCTGGAACACTGAAGCTTTCTTT. Translating gives CASKTGTGVWNTEAFF. This chain connects TRBV27 to TRBJ1-1; TRBD1 matches 10 bases. This CDR3 has 16 amino acids. Germline-derived CDR1 and CDR2 are MNHEY and SMNVEV (reference sequence). The J segment lost 1 base and the V segment lost 9 bases, leaving 11 bases of the junction unmatched.

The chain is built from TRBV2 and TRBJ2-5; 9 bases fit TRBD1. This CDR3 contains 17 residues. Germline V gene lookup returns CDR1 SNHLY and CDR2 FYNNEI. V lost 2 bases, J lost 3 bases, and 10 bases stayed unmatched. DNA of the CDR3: TGTGCCAGCAGTGAACTATGGGGACAGGGTTTGGAAGAGACCCAGTACTTC. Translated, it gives CASSELWGQGLEETQYF.

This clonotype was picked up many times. In DNA, the CDR3 is TGTGCCAGCAGCTTGTTAGTATTTGGTGGTTTTACGAACACTGAAGCTTTCTTT. Its translation: CASSLLVFGGFTNTEAFF. The rearrangement joins TRBV5-6 to TRBJ1-1; D ambiguous. Trimming stripped 1 base from V and 1 base from J, with 20 bases between. The CDR3 spans 18 residues. Germline V gene data show CDR1 as SGHDT and CDR2 as YYEEEE.

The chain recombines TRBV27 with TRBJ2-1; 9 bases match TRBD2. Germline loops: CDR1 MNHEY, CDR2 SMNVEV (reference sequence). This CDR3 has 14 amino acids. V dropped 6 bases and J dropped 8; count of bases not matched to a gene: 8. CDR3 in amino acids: CASREAGGPHEQFF. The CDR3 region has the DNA TGTGCCAGCAGGGAAGCGGGAGGCCCCCATGAGCAGTTCTTC.

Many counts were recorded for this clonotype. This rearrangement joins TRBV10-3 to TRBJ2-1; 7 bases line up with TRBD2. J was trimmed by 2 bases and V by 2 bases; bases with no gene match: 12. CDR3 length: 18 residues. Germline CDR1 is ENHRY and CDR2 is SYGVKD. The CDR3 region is CAISEQTMLADTYNEQFF. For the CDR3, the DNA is TGTGCCATCAGTGAGCAAACGATGCTAGCGGATACCTACAATGAGCAGTTCTTC.

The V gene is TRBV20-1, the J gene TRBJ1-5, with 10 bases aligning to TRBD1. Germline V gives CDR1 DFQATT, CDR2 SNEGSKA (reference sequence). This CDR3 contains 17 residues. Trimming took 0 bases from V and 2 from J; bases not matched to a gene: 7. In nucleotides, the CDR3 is TGCAGTGCTAGAGAACCAACTGGGACAGGGGGCAATCAGCCCCAGCATTTT. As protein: CSAREPTGTGGNQPQHF.

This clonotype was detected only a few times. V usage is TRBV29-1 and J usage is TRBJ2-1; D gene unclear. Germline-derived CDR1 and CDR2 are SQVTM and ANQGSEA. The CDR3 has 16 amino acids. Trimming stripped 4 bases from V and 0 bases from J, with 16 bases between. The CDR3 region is CSVVGKALSSYNEQFF. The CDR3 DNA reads TGCAGCGTTGTTGGGAAGGCCCTAAGCTCCTACAATGAGCAGTTCTTC.

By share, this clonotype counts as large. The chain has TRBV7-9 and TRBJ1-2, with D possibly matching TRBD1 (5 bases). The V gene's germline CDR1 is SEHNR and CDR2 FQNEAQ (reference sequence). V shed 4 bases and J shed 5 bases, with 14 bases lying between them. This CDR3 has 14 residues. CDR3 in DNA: TGTGCCAGCAGCTACGGCCGGGACCCTTATGGCTACACCTTC. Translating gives CASSYGRDPYGYTF.

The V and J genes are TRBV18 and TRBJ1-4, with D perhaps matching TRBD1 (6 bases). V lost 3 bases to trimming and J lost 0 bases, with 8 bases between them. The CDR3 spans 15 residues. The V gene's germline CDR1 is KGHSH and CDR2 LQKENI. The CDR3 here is CASSPTGPTNEKLFF. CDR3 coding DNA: TGTGCCAGCTCACCGACAGGACCAACTAATGAAAAACTGTTTTTT.

CDR3 sequence: CASSPLGAQSDYGYTF. Here the CDR3 DNA reads TGTGCCAGCTCACCACTGGGGGCACAGTCAGACTATGGCTACACCTTC. This sequence joins TRBV18 and TRBJ1-2, with a weak D call TRBD1 (6 bases). Trimming pared 1 base from V and 3 bases from J, leaving 15 bases between. Germline values: CDR1 KGHSH, CDR2 LQKENI. The CDR3 runs 16 residues.

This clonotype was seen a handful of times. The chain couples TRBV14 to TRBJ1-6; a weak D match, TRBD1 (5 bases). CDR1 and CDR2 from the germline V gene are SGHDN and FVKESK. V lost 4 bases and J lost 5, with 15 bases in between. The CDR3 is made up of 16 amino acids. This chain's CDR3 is CASSRYRTKNNSPLHF. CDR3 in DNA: TGTGCCAGCAGCCGATACCGGACAAAAAATAATTCACCCCTCCACTTT. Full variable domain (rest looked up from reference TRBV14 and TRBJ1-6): EAGVTQFPSHSVIEKGQTVTLRCDPISGHDNLYWYRRVMGKEIKFLLHFVKESKQDESGMPNNRFLAERTGGTYSTLKVQPAELEDSGVYFCASSRYRTKNNSPLHFGNGTRLTVT.

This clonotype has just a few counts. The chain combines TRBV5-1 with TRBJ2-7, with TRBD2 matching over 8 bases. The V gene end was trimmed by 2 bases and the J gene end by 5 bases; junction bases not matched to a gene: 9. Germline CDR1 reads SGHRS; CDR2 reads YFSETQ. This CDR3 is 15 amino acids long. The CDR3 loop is CASSLPGLGEDEQYF. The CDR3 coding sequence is TGCGCCAGCAGCTTACCGGGACTAGGGGAGGACGAGCAGTACTTC. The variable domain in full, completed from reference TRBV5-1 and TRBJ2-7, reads KAGVTQTPRYLIKTRGQQVTLSCSPISGHRSVSWYQQTPGQGLQFLFEYFSETQRNKGNFPGRFSGRQFSNSRSEMNVSTLELGDSALYLCASSLPGLGEDEQYFGPGTRLTVT.

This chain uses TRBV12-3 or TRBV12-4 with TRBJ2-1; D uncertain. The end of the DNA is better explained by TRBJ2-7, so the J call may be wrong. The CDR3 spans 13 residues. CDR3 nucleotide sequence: TGTGCCAGCAGTTTACTGTCATACAATGAGCAGTACTTC. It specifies CASSLLSYNEQYF.

The CDR3 loop reads CASSDNRSYEQYF. CDR3 nucleotides: TGTGCCAGCAGTGATAACAGGTCCTACGAGCAGTACTTC. The V gene is TRBV2, the J gene TRBJ2-7; tentatively, D is TRBD1 (5 bases). V dropped 3 bases and J dropped 1 base, with 7 bases sitting between them. CDR3 length equals 13 residues. Germline values: CDR1 SNHLY, CDR2 FYNNEI. Full variable domain (outside the CDR3, taken from reference TRBV2 and TRBJ2-7): EPEVTQTPSHQVTQMGQEVILRCVPISNHLYFYWYRQILGQKVEFLVSFYNNEISEKSEIFDDQFSVERPDGSNFTLKIRSTKLEDSAMYFCASSDNRSYEQYFGPGTRLTVT.

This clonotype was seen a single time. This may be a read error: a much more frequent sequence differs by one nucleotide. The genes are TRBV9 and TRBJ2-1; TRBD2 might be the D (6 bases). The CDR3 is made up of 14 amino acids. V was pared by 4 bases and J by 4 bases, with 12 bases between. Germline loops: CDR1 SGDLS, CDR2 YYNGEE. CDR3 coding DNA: TGTGCCAGCAGCAAGGCTAGCGTTTACAATGAGCAGTTCTTC. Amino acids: CASSKASVYNEQFF. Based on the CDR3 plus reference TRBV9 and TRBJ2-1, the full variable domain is DSGVTQTPKHLITATGQRVTLRCSPRSGDLSVYWYQQSLDQGLQFLIQYYNGEERAKGNILERFSAQQFPDLHSELNLSSLELGDSALYFCASSKASVYNEQFFGPGTRLTVL.

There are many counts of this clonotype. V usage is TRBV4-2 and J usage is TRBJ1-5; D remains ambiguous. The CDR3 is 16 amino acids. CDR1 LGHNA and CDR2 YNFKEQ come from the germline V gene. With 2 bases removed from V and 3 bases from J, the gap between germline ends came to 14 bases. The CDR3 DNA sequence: TGTGCCAGCAGCCAACCCGCGATGGAGACCAATCAGCCCCAGCATTTT. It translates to CASSQPAMETNQPQHF.

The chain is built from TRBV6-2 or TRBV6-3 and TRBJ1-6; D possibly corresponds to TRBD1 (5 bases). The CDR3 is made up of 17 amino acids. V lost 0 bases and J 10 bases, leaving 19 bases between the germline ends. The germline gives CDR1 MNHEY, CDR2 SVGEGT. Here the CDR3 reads CASSYSGVGVDYSPLHF. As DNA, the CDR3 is TGTGCCAGCAGTTACTCGGGGGTCGGGGTCGATTACTCACCCCTCCACTTT.

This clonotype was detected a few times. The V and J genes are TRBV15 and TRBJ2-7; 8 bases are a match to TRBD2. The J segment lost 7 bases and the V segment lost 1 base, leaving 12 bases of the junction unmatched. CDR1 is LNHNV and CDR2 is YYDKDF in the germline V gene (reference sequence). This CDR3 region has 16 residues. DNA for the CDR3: TGTGCCACCAGCAGAGCCCGGGTCCCGGGCGGGGGGGAGCAGTACTTC. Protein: CATSRARVPGGGEQYF.

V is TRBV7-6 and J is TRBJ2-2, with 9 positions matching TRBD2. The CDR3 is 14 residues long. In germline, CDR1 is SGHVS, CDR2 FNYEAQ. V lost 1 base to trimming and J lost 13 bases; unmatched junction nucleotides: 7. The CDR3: CASSLGYSGRGLFF. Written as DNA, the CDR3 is TGTGCCAGCAGCTTAGGATATAGCGGGAGAGGGCTGTTTTTT.

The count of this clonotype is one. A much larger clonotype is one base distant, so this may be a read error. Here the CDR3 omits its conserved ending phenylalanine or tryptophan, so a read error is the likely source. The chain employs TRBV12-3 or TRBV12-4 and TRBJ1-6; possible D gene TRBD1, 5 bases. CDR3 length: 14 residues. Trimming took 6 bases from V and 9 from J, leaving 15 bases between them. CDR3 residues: CASRPGTDASPLHL. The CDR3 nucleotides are TGTGCCAGCAGACCCGGGACCGATGCTTCACCCCTCCACTTG.

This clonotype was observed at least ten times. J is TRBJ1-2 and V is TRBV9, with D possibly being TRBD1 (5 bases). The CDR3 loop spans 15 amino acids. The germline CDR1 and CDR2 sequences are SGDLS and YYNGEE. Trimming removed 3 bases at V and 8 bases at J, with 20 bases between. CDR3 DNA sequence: TGTGCCAGCAGCGCCCCTGAAACCGGGACGCAAGGCTACACCTTC. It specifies CASSAPETGTQGYTF.

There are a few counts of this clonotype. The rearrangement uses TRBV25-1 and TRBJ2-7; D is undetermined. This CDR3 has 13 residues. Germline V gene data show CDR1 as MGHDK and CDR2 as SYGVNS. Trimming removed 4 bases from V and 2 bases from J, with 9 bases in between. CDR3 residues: CASSAGSPYEQYF. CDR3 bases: TGTGCCAGCAGTGCTGGTTCCCCCTACGAGCAGTACTTC.

The CDR3 sequence is CSASRPVVADYEQYF. CDR3 coding DNA: TGCAGTGCTAGTCGACCCGTGGTAGCGGACTACGAGCAGTACTTC. J is TRBJ2-7 and V is TRBV20-1; a possible D gene is TRBD2 (6 bases). CDR1 DFQATT and CDR2 SNEGSKA come from the germline V gene (reference sequence). Trimming cost V 3 bases and J 3 bases, with 18 bases left between them. The CDR3 sequence is 15 residues long.